The clone carrying this TCR beta chain was detected only a few times. As yet, its antigen is unknown. The data are from a study of OX40 agonist ivuxolimab in advanced cancers. Study-level points and caveats: Antigens targeted by the expanded peripheral T cells were not determined.

The V and J ends lost 5 bases and 4 bases, in that order; junction bases with no gene match: 5. The length of the CDR3 is 14 residues. Germline V CDR1 and CDR2: SGHNT, YENEEA. This table comes from immunoSEQ multiplex PCR, and its TCRdb copy is limited to in-frame clones, with some not included. The table includes about 46,000 clones, 80% to 90% detected once. The TCR was taken from an adult with an advanced solid tumor such as melanoma, head and neck, liver or kidney cancer. The chain links TRBV11-3 to TRBJ1-5; 7 bases agree with TRBD1. Sample: CD4+ or CD8+ T cells sorted from blood, taken in a trial of the OX40 agonist ivuxolimab. The CDR3, as DNA: TGTGCCAGCAGCCCCAGACAGGGTAATCAGCCCCAGCATTTT. Protein product: CASSPRQGNQPQHF.